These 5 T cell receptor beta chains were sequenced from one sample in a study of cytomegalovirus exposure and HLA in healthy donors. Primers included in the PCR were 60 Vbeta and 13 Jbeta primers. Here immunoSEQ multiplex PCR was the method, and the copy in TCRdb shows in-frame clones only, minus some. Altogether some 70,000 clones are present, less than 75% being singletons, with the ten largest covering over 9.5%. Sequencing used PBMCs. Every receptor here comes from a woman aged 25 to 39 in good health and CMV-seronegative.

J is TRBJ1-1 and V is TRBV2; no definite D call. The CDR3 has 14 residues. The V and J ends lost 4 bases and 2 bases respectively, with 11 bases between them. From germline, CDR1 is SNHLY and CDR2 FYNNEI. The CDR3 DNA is TGTGCCAGCAGTGCTGCGGACTTAAACACTGAAGCTTTCTTT. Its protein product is CASSAADLNTEAFF.

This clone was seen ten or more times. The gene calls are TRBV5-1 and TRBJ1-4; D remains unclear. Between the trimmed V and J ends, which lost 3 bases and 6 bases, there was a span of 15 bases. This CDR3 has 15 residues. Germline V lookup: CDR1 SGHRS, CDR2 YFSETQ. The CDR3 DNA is TGCGCCAGCAGCTCGCTGGCCGGGAAGGATGAAAAACTGTTTTTT. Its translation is CASSSLAGKDEKLFF. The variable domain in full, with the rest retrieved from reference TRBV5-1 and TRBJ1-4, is KAGVTQTPRYLIKTRGQQVTLSCSPISGHRSVSWYQQTPGQGLQFLFEYFSETQRNKGNFPGRFSGRQFSNSRSEMNVSTLELGDSALYLCASSSLAGKDEKLFFGSGTQLSVL.

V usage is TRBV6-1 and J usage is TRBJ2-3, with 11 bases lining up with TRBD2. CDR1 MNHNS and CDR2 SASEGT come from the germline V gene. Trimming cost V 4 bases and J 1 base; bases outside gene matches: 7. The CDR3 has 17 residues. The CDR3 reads CASSGPASGGRTDTQYF. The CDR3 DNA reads TGTGCCAGCAGTGGACCTGCTAGCGGGGGGCGCACAGATACGCAGTATTTT.

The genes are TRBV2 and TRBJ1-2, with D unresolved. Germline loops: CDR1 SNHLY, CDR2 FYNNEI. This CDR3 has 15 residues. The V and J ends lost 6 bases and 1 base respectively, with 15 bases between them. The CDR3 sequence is CASRRTSGGNYGYTF. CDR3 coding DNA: TGTGCCAGCAGGAGGACTTCTGGAGGTAACTATGGCTACACCTTC.

CDR3 sequence reads: CASSSYRQETQYF. Here the CDR3 DNA reads TGTGCCAGCAGTTCGTACAGACAAGAGACCCAGTACTTC. The rearrangement uses TRBV6-6 and TRBJ2-5; D is unclear. This CDR3 spans 13 amino acids. The ends were cut back, 4 bases at V and 2 bases at J, with 8 bases in the middle. Looked up from germline, CDR1 is MNHNY and CDR2 is SVGAGI (reference sequence).